The TCR beta chain described here comes from a study of blood T cell repertoires in COVID-19. The assay was immunoSEQ multiplex PCR, and TCRdb's table has in-frame clones only and misses some. Of about 410,000 clones listed, approximately 91% are singletons. Seattle cases were enrolled at active infection and followed longitudinally. CDR1 and CDR2 from the germline V gene are SGHNT and YYREEE (reference sequence). This CDR3 is 13 amino acids long. Trimming shortened V by 0 bases and J by 3 bases, and 6 bases separated the two germline ends. Input material: peripheral blood. This clonotype originated in a woman between 35 and 50 years old with COVID-19, enrolled during active disease. The rearrangement uses TRBV5-4 and TRBJ1-1; D unclear. The CDR3 is CASSLDEHTEAFF. The CDR3 DNA sequence: TGTGCCAGCAGCTTGGACGAGCACACTGAAGCTTTCTTT. The full variable domain, completed using reference TRBV5-4 and TRBJ1-1, is ETGVTQSPTHLIKTRGQQVTLRCSSQSGHNTVSWYQQALGQGPQFIFQYYREEENGRGNFPPRFSGLQFPNYSSELNVNALELDDSALYLCASSLDEHTEAFFGQGTRLTVV.